Below, 26 T cell receptor beta chains from the same sample are listed, as sequenced in a study of T cell repertoires in cytomegalovirus infection. One entry per CDR3 protein, called by TCRdb with MiXCR from the reads. The table lists 450,000 to 600,000 distinct CDR3 sequences, about 42% of them singletons. The antigens of these receptors remain unknown. The source was cultured PBMCs, collected from culture after CMV antigen stimulation. These receptors originate from a human donor in good health (CMV status not recorded). Some clones in this sample may be carry-over from other donors' samples.

The chain uses TRBV2 and TRBJ1-4, with TRBD1 matching over 7 bases. Germline CDR1 reads SNHLY; CDR2 reads FYNNEI. The CDR3 contains 16 residues. Trimming removed 2 bases from V and 7 bases from J; junction bases left unmatched: 10. This CDR3 is CASSESPGQGVEKLFF. In nucleotides, the CDR3 is TGTGCCAGCAGTGAATCGCCCGGCCAGGGGGTTGAAAAACTGTTTTTT.

The chain combines TRBV6-6 with TRBJ2-5; D call uncertain. V lost 4 bases and J 3 bases, leaving 15 bases between the germline ends. This CDR3 has 15 residues. Germline loops: CDR1 MNHNY, CDR2 SVGAGI (reference sequence). The CDR3 here is CASSSQGLLEETQYF. CDR3 nucleotide sequence: TGTGCCAGCAGTTCCCAAGGGTTACTTGAAGAGACCCAGTACTTC.

V usage is TRBV27 and J usage is TRBJ1-4; D uncertain. V dropped 5 bases and J dropped 3 bases, with 10 bases sitting between them. The CDR3 consists of 14 residues. Germline loops: CDR1 MNHEY, CDR2 SMNVEV (reference sequence). The CDR3 loop is CASSTGRPNEKLFF. The CDR3 DNA follows: TGTGCCAGCAGTACGGGTAGACCTAATGAAAAACTGTTTTTT.

This clonotype showed up just a few times. The chain uses TRBV7-2 and TRBJ2-7, with TRBD1 as a possible D gene (6 bases). This CDR3 region has 14 residues. Per germline, CDR1 SGHTA and CDR2 FQGNSA. Between the trimmed V and J ends, which lost 4 bases and 1 base, there was a span of 11 bases. The CDR3 sequence is CASSWTAQSYEQYF. CDR3 bases: TGTGCCAGCAGCTGGACAGCGCAGTCCTACGAGCAGTACTTC.

The V and J genes are TRBV7-2 and TRBJ2-1; TRBD2 aligns across 9 bases. The V and J ends lost 0 bases and 6 bases, in that order; junction bases with no gene match: 6. CDR3 length: 16 amino acids. The germline gives CDR1 SGHTA, CDR2 FQGNSA. For the CDR3, the DNA is TGTGCCAGCAGCTTAGCGGGCGGGAGGGGAAGCAATGAGCAGTTCTTC. Protein product: CASSLAGGRGSNEQFF.

The V gene is TRBV6-2 or TRBV6-3, the J gene TRBJ2-6; no clear D. The CDR3 has 13 amino acids. V was shortened by 5 bases and J by 5 bases, with 7 bases between the two germline ends. Per germline, CDR1 MNHEY and CDR2 SVGEGT. DNA of the CDR3: TGTGCCAGCAGTAAGAATCGGGCCAACGTCCTGACTTTC. Translating it yields CASSKNRANVLTF.

The chain has TRBV2 and TRBJ2-5; 7 nucleotides line up with TRBD1. J was trimmed by 2 bases and V by 8 bases; bases with no gene match: 2. This CDR3 is 12 amino acids long. CDR1 and CDR2 (germline): SNHLY, FYNNEI. The DNA of the CDR3 is TGTGCCAGCGGGACAGTTCAAGAGACCCAGTACTTC. Amino acid sequence: CASGTVQETQYF.

CDR3 protein: CASSFSTSGTDSSYEQYF. CDR3 sequence (DNA): TGTGCCAGCAGCTTCAGTACTAGCGGGACCGATAGCTCCTACGAGCAGTACTTC. The gene calls are TRBV5-4 and TRBJ2-7, with 10 bases that match TRBD2. Germline-derived CDR1 and CDR2 are SGHNT and YYREEE (reference sequence). Trimming removed 2 bases from V and 0 bases from J; junction bases left unmatched: 11. The CDR3 is 18 amino acids.

The J gene is TRBJ2-2, the V gene TRBV20-1; 7 nucleotides agree with TRBD2. The CDR3 consists of 16 residues. Germline V gene sequence: CDR1 DFQATT, CDR2 SNEGSKA (reference sequence). Losses at the gene ends were 5 bases for V and 1 base for J; bases not matched to a gene: 10. CDR3 in amino acids: CSAPPAGVGNTGELFF. The CDR3 DNA reads as TGCAGTGCTCCTCCTGCGGGAGTCGGGAACACCGGGGAGCTGTTTTTT.

This clonotype has just a few counts. The chain joins TRBV7-2 to TRBJ1-4; D ambiguous. CDR3 size: 14 residues. V gave up 5 bases and J gave up 5 bases, with 12 bases separating them. CDR1 is SGHTA, CDR2 FQGNSA, per germline. The CDR3 sequence: CASSTRTQNEKLFF. The DNA for the CDR3 is TGTGCCAGCAGCACACGGACCCAAAATGAAAAACTGTTTTTT.

The V gene is TRBV7-6, the J gene TRBJ1-1; D ambiguous. The CDR3 is 13 amino acids. Per germline, CDR1 SGHVS and CDR2 FNYEAQ. Trimming shortened V by 5 bases and J by 0 bases, and 7 bases separated the two germline ends. The CDR3 nucleotides read TGTGCCAGCAGCGTTCAGGTGAACACTGAAGCTTTCTTT. Translating gives CASSVQVNTEAFF. The variable domain in full, completed from reference TRBV7-6 and TRBJ1-1, reads GAGVSQSPRYKVTKRGQDVALRCDPISGHVSLYWYRQALGQGPEFLTYFNYEAQQDKSGLPNDRFSAERPEGSISTLTIQRTEQRDSAMYRCASSVQVNTEAFFGQGTRLTVV.

V is TRBV6-1 and J is TRBJ2-3; D gene ambiguous. Trimming stripped 5 bases from V and 0 bases from J, with 15 bases between. Germline assignment: CDR1 MNHNS and CDR2 SASEGT. The CDR3 covers 16 residues. The CDR3 sequence is CASSYRQPRSTDTQYF. In DNA form, the CDR3 reads TGTGCCAGCAGTTATCGCCAGCCCCGAAGCACAGATACGCAGTATTTT.

This clonotype was counted many times. The CDR3 coding sequence is TGTGCCAGCAGCTTCGGGTCGATCACCGGGGAGCTGTTTTTT. Protein sequence: CASSFGSITGELFF. This chain links TRBV7-2 with TRBJ2-2; D is ambiguous. The CDR3 spans 14 residues. Between the trimmed V and J ends, which lost 3 bases and 4 bases, there was a span of 9 bases. In germline, CDR1 is SGHTA, CDR2 FQGNSA.

The sample holds a few counts of this clonotype. This chain connects TRBV6-1 to TRBJ2-3; TRBD2 aligns across 9 bases. With 3 bases clipped from V and 1 base from J, the junction kept 2 bases outside the gene matches. The CDR3 is 15 amino acids. Germline-derived CDR1 and CDR2 are MNHNS and SASEGT. The CDR3 protein is CASSDIAGGTDTQYF. CDR3 nucleotides: TGTGCCAGCAGTGACATAGCGGGGGGCACAGATACGCAGTATTTT.

The rearrangement joins TRBV12-3 or TRBV12-4 to TRBJ1-2; no firm D call. The length of the CDR3 is 14 residues. V dropped 2 bases and J dropped 0 bases, with 7 bases sitting between them. CDR3 nucleotides: TGTGCCAGCAGTTTAATCCACACTAACTATGGCTACACCTTC. Encoded protein: CASSLIHTNYGYTF.

Ten or more counts support this clonotype. V and J are TRBV12-3 or TRBV12-4 and TRBJ1-2; maybe TRBD1 (5 bases). Between the trimmed V and J ends, which lost 6 bases and 1 base, there was a span of 18 bases. There are 16 residues in the CDR3. CDR3 DNA: TGTGCCAGCAGCTACTCCCGACAGAGTTATAACTATGGCTACACCTTC. Protein sequence: CASSYSRQSYNYGYTF.

The rearrangement links TRBV7-6 to TRBJ1-5; D is ambiguous. The CDR3 has 13 amino acids. Germline lookup yields CDR1 SGHVS and CDR2 FNYEAQ. Trimming took 4 bases from V and 3 from J, leaving 7 bases between them. The CDR3 here is CASSYGNNQPQHF. DNA for the CDR3: TGTGCCAGCAGCTATGGAAACAATCAGCCCCAGCATTTT.

This clonotype has at least ten counts. The chain is built from TRBV7-2 and TRBJ1-4; D call uncertain. Germline loops: CDR1 SGHTA, CDR2 FQGNSA. The CDR3 has 12 residues. The V end lost 5 bases, the J end lost 5 bases, and 6 bases lay between the germline ends. CDR3: CASSLLNEKLFF. Written as DNA, the CDR3 is TGTGCCAGCAGCCTGTTAAATGAAAAACTGTTTTTT.

This clonotype was counted between two and nine times. This chain links TRBV7-2 with TRBJ1-5; D might be TRBD1 (6 bases). From germline, CDR1 is SGHTA and CDR2 FQGNSA. Trimming left V 1 base short and J 6 bases short, with 10 bases between. The CDR3 sequence is 14 residues long. DNA for the CDR3: TGTGCCAGCAGCTTAGGGACAGCCAGTCAGCCCCAGCATTTT. It specifies CASSLGTASQPQHF.

This chain links TRBV6-2 or TRBV6-3 with TRBJ1-3; TRBD1 agrees at 9 bases. This CDR3 comprises 17 residues. V gave up 6 bases and J gave up 0 bases; unmatched junction bases: 9. CDR1 and CDR2 from the germline V gene are MNHEY and SVGEGT. The CDR3 here is CASSAGTGRISGNTIYF. For the CDR3, the DNA is TGTGCCAGCAGCGCCGGGACAGGGAGGATCTCTGGAAACACCATATATTTT.

The rearrangement joins TRBV7-2 to TRBJ1-5, with D possibly TRBD1 on 5 matching bases. The V end was cut by 5 bases, the J end by 2 bases, with 13 bases between. Germline V gene sequence: CDR1 SGHTA, CDR2 FQGNSA. The CDR3 runs 15 residues. CDR3 sequence (DNA): TGTGCCAGCAGCGCCCCGGGGGGTGGCAATCAGCCCCAGCATTTT. Its protein is CASSAPGGGNQPQHF.

The chain uses TRBV19 and TRBJ1-5, with D possibly TRBD1 on 5 matching bases. Looked up from germline, CDR1 is LNHDA and CDR2 is SQIVND (reference sequence). V was pared by 7 bases and J by 9 bases, with 13 bases between. This CDR3 comprises 12 residues. The CDR3 DNA reads as TGTGCCAGTATCCAGGGTCCGCGGCCCCAGCATTTT. This codes for CASIQGPRPQHF.

V is TRBV20-1 and J is TRBJ2-7; 7 bases map to TRBD2. Germline lookup yields CDR1 DFQATT and CDR2 SNEGSKA (reference sequence). V lost 3 bases and J lost 4; bases outside the gene matches: 6. The CDR3 is 13 residues long. CDR3 protein: CSARGAGTYEQYF. DNA for the CDR3: TGCAGTGCTAGGGGAGCGGGGACGTACGAGCAGTACTTC.

This clonotype was seen only a few times. The DNA for the CDR3 is TGCAGTGCCAGTCGACTAGCGGGGGCCTACGAGCAGTACTTC. It yields the protein CSASRLAGAYEQYF. V gene TRBV20-1 combines with J gene TRBJ2-7; 12 nucleotides match TRBD2. Germline V lookup: CDR1 DFQATT, CDR2 SNEGSKA (reference sequence). V gave up 6 bases and J gave up 2 bases; unmatched junction bases: 5. This CDR3 is 14 amino acids long.

The table lists this clonotype with a few counts. A junction end diverges from the germline sequence, so it may reflect a read error. V is TRBV18 and J is TRBJ2-1, with 8 bases lining up with TRBD2. The germline gives CDR1 KGHSH, CDR2 LQKENI. The CDR3 consists of 17 residues. CDR3 nucleotide sequence: TGTGCCAGCTCCCCACTAGCGGCGGGAATCCCGTCCAATGAGCAGTTCTTC. Amino acid sequence: CASSPLAAGIPSNEQFF.

This clonotype was counted a few times. The J gene is TRBJ1-6, the V gene TRBV11-2; D possibly corresponds to TRBD1 (5 bases). The CDR3 contains 15 residues. From germline, CDR1 is SGHAT and CDR2 FQNNGV. Trimming pared 5 bases from V and 10 bases from J, leaving 18 bases between. The CDR3 DNA is TGTGCCAGCAGCCCCCGGGACTCAGGGACCTCACCCCTCCACTTT. Its translation: CASSPRDSGTSPLHF.